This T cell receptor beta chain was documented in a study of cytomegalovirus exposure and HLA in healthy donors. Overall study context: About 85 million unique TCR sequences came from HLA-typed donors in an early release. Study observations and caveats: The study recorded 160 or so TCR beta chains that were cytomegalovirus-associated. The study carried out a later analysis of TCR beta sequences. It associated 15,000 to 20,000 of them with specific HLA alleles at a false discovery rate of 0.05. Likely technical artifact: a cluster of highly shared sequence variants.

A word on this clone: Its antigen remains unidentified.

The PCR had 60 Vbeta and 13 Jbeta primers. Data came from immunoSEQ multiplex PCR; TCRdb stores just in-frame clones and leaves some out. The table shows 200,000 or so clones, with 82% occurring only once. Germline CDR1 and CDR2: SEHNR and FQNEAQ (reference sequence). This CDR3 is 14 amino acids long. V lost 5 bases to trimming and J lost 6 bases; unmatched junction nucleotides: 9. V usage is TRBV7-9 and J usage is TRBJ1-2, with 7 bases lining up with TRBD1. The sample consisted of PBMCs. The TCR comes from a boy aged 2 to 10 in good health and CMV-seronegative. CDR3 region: CASSDTRGFDGYTF. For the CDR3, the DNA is TGTGCCAGCAGCGACACCAGGGGGTTCGATGGCTACACCTTC.